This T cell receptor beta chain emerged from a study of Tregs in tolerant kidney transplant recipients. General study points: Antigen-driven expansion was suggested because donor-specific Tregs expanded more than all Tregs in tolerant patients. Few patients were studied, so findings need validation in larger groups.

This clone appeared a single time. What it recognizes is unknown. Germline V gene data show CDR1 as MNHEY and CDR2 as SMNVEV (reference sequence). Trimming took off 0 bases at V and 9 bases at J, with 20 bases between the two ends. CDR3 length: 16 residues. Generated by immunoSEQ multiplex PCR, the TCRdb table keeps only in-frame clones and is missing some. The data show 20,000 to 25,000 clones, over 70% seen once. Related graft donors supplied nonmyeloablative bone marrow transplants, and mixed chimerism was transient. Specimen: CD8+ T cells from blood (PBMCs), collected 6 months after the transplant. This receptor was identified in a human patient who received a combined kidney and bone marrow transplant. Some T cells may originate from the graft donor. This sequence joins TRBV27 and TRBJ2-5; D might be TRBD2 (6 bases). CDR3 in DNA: TGTGCCAGCAGTTTATCTGGCGGGACCGCTAGGCGGGCCCAGTACTTC. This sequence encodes CASSLSGGTARRAQYF.